This TCR beta chain was profiled in a study of identical twins. V was shortened by 6 bases and J by 9 bases, with 11 bases between the two germline ends. Germline values: CDR1 MNHEY, CDR2 SVGEGT. CDR3 length: 11 amino acids. A universal primer site was added by template switching, and unique molecular identifiers were carried by the cDNA. MiXCR, applied by TCRdb to the 5' RACE reads, yields one record per CDR3 protein. In the table there are 350,000 to 600,000 distinct CDR3 sequences, 14% of which are singletons. The data also belong to a second study, concerning yellow fever vaccine responses in identical twins.

The TCR was taken from a young woman in good health. The chain employs TRBV6-2 or TRBV6-3 and TRBJ1-1; D is unresolved. Input material: CD4+ T cells sorted from blood. The CDR3 sequence is CASRETNQAFF. The CDR3 DNA reads as TGTGCCAGCAGAGAGACAAACCAAGCTTTCTTT.